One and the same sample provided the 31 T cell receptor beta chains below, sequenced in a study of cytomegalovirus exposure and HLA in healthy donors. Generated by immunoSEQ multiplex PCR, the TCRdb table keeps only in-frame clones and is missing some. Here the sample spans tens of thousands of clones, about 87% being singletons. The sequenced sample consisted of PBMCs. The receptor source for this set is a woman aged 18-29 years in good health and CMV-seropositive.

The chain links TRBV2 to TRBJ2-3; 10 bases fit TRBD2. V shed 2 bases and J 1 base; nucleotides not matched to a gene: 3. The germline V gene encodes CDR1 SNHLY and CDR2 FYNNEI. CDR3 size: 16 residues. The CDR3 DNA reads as TGTGCCAGCAGTGAATGGCTAGCGGGGGGCACAGATACGCAGTATTTT. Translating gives CASSEWLAGGTDTQYF.

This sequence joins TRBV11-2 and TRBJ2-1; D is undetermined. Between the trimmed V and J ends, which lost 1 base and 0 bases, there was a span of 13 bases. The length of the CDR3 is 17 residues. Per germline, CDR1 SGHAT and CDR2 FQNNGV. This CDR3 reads CASSLGHHESSYNEQFF. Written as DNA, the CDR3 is TGTGCCAGCAGCTTAGGGCACCATGAAAGCTCCTACAATGAGCAGTTCTTC.

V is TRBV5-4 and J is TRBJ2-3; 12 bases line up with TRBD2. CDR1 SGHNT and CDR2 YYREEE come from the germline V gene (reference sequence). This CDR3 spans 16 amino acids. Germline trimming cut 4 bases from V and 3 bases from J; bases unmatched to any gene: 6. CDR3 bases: TGTGCCAGCAGCACCCCAACTAGCGGGAGGACAGATACGCAGTATTTT. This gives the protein CASSTPTSGRTDTQYF.

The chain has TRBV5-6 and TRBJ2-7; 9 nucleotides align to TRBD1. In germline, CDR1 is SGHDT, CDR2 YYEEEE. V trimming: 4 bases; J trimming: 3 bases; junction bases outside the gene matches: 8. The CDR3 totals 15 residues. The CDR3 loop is CASSAGQGIGYEQYF. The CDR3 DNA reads TGTGCCAGCAGCGCTGGACAGGGGATTGGCTACGAGCAGTACTTC.

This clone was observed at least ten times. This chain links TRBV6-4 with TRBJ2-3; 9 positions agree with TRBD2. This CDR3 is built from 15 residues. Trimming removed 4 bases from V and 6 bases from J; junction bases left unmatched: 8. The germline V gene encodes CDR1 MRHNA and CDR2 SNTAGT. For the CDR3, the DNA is TGTGCCAGCAGTGTGAGTAGCGGGAGTACCGATACGCAGTATTTT. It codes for CASSVSSGSTDTQYF.

CDR3 amino acids: CASSWGQRDYEQYF. The CDR3 bases are TGTGCCAGCAGTTGGGGTCAGAGGGACTACGAGCAGTACTTC. The chain is built from TRBV2 and TRBJ2-7, with D possibly being TRBD2 (5 bases). Per germline, CDR1 SNHLY and CDR2 FYNNEI. The CDR3 sequence is 14 residues long. V was clipped by 5 bases and J by 3 bases, with 14 bases between them.

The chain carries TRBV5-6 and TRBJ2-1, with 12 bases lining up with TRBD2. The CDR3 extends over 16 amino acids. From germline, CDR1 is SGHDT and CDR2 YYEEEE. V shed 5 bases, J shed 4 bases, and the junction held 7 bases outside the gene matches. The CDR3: CASSEPGLAGYNEQFF. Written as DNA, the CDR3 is TGTGCCAGCAGTGAACCGGGACTAGCGGGTTACAATGAGCAGTTCTTC.

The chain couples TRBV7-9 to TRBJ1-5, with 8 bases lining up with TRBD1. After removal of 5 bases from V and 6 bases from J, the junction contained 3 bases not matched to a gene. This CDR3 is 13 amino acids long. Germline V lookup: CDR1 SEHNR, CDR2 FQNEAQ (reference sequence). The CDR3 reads CASSQTGGQPQHF. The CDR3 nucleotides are TGTGCCAGCAGCCAAACAGGGGGTCAGCCCCAGCATTTT. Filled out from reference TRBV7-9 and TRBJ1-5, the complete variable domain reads DTGVSQNPRHKITKRGQNVTFRCDPISEHNRLYWYRQTLGQGPEFLTYFQNEAQLEKSRLLSDRFSAERPKGSFSTLEIQRTEQGDSAMYLCASSQTGGQPQHFGDGTRLSIL.

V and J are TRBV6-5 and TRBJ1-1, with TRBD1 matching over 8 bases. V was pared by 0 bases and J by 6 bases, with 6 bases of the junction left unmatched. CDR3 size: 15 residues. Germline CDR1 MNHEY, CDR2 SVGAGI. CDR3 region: CASSYSSGGGSEAFF. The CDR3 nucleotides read TGTGCCAGCAGTTACTCCTCAGGGGGCGGCTCTGAAGCTTTCTTT.

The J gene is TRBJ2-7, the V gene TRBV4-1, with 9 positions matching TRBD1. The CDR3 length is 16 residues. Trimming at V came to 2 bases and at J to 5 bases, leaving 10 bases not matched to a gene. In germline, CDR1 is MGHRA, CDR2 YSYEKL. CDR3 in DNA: TGCGCCAGCAGCCAATTCGACAGGGGGGGTTGGAACGAGCAGTACTTC. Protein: CASSQFDRGGWNEQYF.

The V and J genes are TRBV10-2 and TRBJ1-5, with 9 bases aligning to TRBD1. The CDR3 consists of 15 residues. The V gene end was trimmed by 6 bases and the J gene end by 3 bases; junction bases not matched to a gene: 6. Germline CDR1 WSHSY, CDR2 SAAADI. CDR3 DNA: TGCGCCAGCAGGTCCGGGACAGGGACCAATCAGCCCCAGCATTTT. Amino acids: CASRSGTGTNQPQHF.

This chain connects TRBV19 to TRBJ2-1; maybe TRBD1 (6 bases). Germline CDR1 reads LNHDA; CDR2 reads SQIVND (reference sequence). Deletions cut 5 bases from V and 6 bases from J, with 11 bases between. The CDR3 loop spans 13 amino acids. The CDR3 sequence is CASSFRGPNEQFF. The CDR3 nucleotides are TGTGCCAGTAGTTTCAGGGGACCCAATGAGCAGTTCTTC.

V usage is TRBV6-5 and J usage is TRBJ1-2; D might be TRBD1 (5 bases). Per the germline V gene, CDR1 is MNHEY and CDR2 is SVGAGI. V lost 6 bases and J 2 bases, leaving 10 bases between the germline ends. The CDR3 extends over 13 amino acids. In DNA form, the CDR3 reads TGTGCCAGCAGCCGCGGACAAAACTATGGCTACACCTTC. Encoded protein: CASSRGQNYGYTF.

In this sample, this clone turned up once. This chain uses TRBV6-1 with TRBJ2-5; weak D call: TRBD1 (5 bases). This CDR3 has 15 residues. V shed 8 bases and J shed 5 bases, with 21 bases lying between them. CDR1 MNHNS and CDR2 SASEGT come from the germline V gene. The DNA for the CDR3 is TGTGCCAGCGGCCTCTATTCAGGGATGTCGGAGACCCAGTACTTC. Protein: CASGLYSGMSETQYF.

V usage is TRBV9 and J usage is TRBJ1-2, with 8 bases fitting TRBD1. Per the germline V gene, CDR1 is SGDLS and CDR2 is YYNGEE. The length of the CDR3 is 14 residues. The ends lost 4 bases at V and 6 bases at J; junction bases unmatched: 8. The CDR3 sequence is CASSPGQGFHGYTF. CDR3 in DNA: TGTGCCAGCAGCCCCGGACAGGGTTTTCATGGCTACACCTTC. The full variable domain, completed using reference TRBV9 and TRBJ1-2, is DSGVTQTPKHLITATGQRVTLRCSPRSGDLSVYWYQQSLDQGLQFLIQYYNGEERAKGNILERFSAQQFPDLHSELNLSSLELGDSALYFCASSPGQGFHGYTFGSGTRLTVV.

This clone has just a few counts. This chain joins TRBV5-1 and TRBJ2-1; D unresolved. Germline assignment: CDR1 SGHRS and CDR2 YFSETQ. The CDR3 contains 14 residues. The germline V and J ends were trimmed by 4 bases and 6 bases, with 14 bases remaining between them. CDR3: CASSPKPGGNEQFF. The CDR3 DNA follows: TGCGCCAGCAGCCCAAAACCTGGCGGCAATGAGCAGTTCTTC.

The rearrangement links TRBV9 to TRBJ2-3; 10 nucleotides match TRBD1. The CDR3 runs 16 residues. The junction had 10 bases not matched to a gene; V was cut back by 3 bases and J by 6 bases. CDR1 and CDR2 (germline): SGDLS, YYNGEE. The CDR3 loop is CASSDPGQGILDTQYF. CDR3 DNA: TGTGCCAGCAGCGATCCGGGACAGGGGATTTTGGATACGCAGTATTTT. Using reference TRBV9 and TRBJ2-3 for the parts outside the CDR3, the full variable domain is DSGVTQTPKHLITATGQRVTLRCSPRSGDLSVYWYQQSLDQGLQFLIQYYNGEERAKGNILERFSAQQFPDLHSELNLSSLELGDSALYFCASSDPGQGILDTQYFGPGTRLTVL.

In nucleotides, the CDR3 is TGTGCCTGGAATAACAGGGGCTTCCGCGAAAAACTGTTTTTT. Protein: CAWNNRGFREKLFF. The chain carries TRBV30 and TRBJ1-4; TRBD1 aligns across 7 bases. There are 14 residues in the CDR3. Germline V gene sequence: CDR1 GTSNPN, CDR2 SVGIG (reference sequence). After removal of 4 bases from V and 8 bases from J, the junction contained 10 bases not matched to a gene. Variable domain in full (rest from reference TRBV30 and TRBJ1-4): SQTIHQWPATLVQPVGSPLSLECTVEGTSNPNLYWYRQAAGRGLQLLFYSVGIGQISSEVPQNLSASRPQDRQFILSSKKLLLSDSGFYLCAWNNRGFREKLFFGSGTQLSVL.

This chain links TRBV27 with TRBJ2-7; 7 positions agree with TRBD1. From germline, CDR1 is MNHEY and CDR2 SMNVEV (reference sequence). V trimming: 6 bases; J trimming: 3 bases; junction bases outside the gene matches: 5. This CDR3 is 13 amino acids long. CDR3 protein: CASRRDRDYEQYF. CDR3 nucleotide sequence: TGTGCCAGCAGAAGGGACAGAGACTACGAGCAGTACTTC.

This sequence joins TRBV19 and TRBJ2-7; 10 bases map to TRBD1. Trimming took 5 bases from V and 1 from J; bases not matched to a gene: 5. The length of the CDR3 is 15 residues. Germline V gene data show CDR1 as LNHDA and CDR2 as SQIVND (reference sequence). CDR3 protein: CASSPGQGISYEQYF. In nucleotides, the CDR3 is TGTGCCAGTAGTCCGGGACAGGGGATATCCTACGAGCAGTACTTC.

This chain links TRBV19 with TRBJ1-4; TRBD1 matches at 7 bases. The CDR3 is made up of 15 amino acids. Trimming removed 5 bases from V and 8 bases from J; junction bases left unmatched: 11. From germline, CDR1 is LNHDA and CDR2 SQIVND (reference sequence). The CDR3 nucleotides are TGTGCCAGTAGTCGATCCCAGGGGGTACAGGAAAAACTGTTTTTT. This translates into CASSRSQGVQEKLFF.

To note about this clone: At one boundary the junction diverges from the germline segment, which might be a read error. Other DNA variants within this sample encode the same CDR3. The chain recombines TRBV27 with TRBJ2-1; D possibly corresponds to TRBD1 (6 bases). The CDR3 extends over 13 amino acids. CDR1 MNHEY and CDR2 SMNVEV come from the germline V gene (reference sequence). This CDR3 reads CASVDSTYNEQFF. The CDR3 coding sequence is TGTGCCAGTGTGGACAGTACCTACAATGAACAGTTCTTC.

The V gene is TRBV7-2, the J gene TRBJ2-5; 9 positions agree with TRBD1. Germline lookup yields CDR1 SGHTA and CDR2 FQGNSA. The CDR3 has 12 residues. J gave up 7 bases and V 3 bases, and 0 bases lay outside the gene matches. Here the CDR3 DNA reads TGTGCCAGCAGCTTGGACAGGGGGACCCAGTACTTC. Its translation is CASSLDRGTQYF. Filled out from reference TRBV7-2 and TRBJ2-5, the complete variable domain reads GAGVSQSPSNKVTEKGKDVELRCDPISGHTALYWYRQSLGQGLEFLIYFQGNSAPDKSGLPSDRFSAERTGGSVSTLTIQRTQQEDSAVYLCASSLDRGTQYFGPGTRLLVL.

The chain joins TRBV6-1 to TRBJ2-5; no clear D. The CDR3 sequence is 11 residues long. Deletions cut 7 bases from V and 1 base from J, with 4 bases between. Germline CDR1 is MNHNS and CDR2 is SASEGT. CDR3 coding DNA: TGTGCCAGCACCCTCCAAGAGACCCAGTACTTC. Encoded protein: CASTLQETQYF.

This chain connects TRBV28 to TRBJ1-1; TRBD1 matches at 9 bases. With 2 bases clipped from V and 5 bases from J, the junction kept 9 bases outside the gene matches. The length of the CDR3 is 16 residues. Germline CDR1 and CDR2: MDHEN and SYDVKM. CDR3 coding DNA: TGTGCCAGCAGTTTAGGGGGGACAGGGCCCCGTACTGAAGCTTTCTTT. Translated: CASSLGGTGPRTEAFF.

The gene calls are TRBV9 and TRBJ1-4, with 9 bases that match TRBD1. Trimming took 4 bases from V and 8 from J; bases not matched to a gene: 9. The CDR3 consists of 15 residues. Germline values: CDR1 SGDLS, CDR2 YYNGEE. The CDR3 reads CASSSSTGTGEKLFF. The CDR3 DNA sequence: TGTGCCAGCAGCTCAAGCACCGGGACAGGGGAAAAACTGTTTTTT. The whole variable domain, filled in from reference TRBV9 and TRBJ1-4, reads DSGVTQTPKHLITATGQRVTLRCSPRSGDLSVYWYQQSLDQGLQFLIQYYNGEERAKGNILERFSAQQFPDLHSELNLSSLELGDSALYFCASSSSTGTGEKLFFGSGTQLSVL.

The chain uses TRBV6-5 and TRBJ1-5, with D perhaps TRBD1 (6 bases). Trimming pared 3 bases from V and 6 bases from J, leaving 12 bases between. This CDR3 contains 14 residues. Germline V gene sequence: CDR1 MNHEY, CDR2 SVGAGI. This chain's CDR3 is CASSYNRVAQPQHF. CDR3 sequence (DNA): TGTGCCAGCAGTTATAACAGGGTGGCTCAGCCCCAGCATTTT.

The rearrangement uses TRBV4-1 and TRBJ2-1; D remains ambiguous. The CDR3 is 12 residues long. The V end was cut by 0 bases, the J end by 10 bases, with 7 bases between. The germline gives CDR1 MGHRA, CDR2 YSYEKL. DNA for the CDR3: TGCGCCAGCAGCCAAGAATCCAGGGAGCAGTTCTTC. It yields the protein CASSQESREQFF.

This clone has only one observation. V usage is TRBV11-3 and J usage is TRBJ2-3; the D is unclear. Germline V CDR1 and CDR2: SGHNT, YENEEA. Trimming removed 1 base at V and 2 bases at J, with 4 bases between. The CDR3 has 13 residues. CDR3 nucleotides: TGTGCCAGCAGCTTAGGCTACACAGATACGCAGTATTTT. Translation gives CASSLGYTDTQYF.

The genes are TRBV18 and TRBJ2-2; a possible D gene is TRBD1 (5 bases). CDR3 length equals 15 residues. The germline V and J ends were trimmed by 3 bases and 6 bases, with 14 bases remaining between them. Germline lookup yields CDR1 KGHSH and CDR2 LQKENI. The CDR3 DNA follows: TGTGCCAGCTCACCGCCGCCTCAAGGGGCCGGGGAGCTGTTTTTT. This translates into CASSPPPQGAGELFF. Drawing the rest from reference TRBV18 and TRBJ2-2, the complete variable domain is NAGVMQNPRHLVRRRGQEARLRCSPMKGHSHVYWYRQLPEEGLKFMVYLQKENIIDESGMPKERFSAEFPKEGPSILRIQQVVRGDSAAYFCASSPPPQGAGELFFGEGSRLTVL.

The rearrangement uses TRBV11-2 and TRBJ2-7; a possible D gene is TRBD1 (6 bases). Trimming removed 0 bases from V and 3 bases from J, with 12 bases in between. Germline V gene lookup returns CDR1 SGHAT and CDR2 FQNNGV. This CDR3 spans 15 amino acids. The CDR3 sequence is CASSLDRGWNYEQYF. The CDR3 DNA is TGTGCCAGCAGCTTAGACAGGGGTTGGAACTACGAGCAGTACTTC.